One sample yielded the 30 T cell receptor beta chains listed below, sequenced in a study of shared clonotypes between healthy human individuals. Libraries were prepared by immunoSEQ multiplex PCR; TCRdb keeps only in-frame clonotypes and omits some of them. The table has about 2 million clones, 85% to 95% seen once. The naive CD8 subset, CD45RO-negative cells positively selected for CCR7, excluded terminally differentiated effector memory CD45RA+ cells. Sequenced sample: naive CD8+ T cells sorted from blood. These TCRs come from a man younger than 35 in good health.

V and J are TRBV6-4 and TRBJ1-3; no clear D. Germline CDR1 is MRHNA and CDR2 is SNTAGT. The CDR3 sequence is 11 residues long. The ends were cut back, 2 bases at V and 8 bases at J, with 4 bases in the middle. The CDR3 reads CASSDGYTIYF. The CDR3, as DNA: TGTGCCAGCAGTGACGGATACACCATATATTTT.

CDR3 region: CASRRGATYEQYF. The DNA for the CDR3 is TGTGCCAGCAGGCGGGGGGCCACCTACGAGCAGTACTTC. The chain has TRBV6-1 and TRBJ2-7; 8 bases are shared with TRBD2. V shed 6 bases and J 2 bases; nucleotides not matched to a gene: 3. Germline CDR1 and CDR2: MNHNS and SASEGT. There are 13 residues in the CDR3.

This rearrangement joins TRBV19 to TRBJ2-7; 10 positions match TRBD1. The CDR3 loop spans 14 amino acids. J lost 3 bases, V lost 5 bases, and 4 bases had no gene match. CDR1 is LNHDA and CDR2 is SQIVND in the germline V gene (reference sequence). CDR3 sequence: CASSGGTGVYEQYF. In nucleotides, the CDR3 is TGTGCCAGTAGTGGGGGGACAGGGGTCTACGAGCAGTACTTC.

J is TRBJ2-1 and V is TRBV27; TRBD1 matches at 9 bases. The V gene's germline CDR1 is MNHEY and CDR2 SMNVEV (reference sequence). This CDR3 is built from 17 residues. Trimming took 3 bases from V and 7 from J; bases not matched to a gene: 13. The CDR3 bases are TGTGCCAGCAGTTTGATTGCCGGGACAGGGATAGGGAATGAGCAGTTCTTC. This sequence encodes CASSLIAGTGIGNEQFF.

The chain combines TRBV6-6 with TRBJ2-7; TRBD2 matches 7 bases. The CDR3 runs 14 residues. The V gene end was trimmed by 6 bases and the J gene end by 6 bases; junction bases not matched to a gene: 11. Germline lookup yields CDR1 MNHNY and CDR2 SVGAGI (reference sequence). Here the CDR3 reads CASSLAAGESEQYF. The CDR3, as DNA: TGTGCCAGCAGCCTAGCGGCGGGGGAGAGCGAGCAGTACTTC.

V and J are TRBV4-1 and TRBJ2-1, with TRBD2 matching over 12 bases. The V gene end was trimmed by 1 base and the J gene end by 7 bases; junction bases not matched to a gene: 5. This CDR3 is 16 amino acids long. Germline CDR1 and CDR2: MGHRA and YSYEKL. The chain's CDR3 is CASSQGLAGVLNEQFF. CDR3 DNA sequence: TGCGCCAGCAGCCAAGGACTAGCGGGAGTACTTAATGAGCAGTTCTTC.

Notes on this clone: Germline and junction disagree at one end, which may indicate a read error. V usage is TRBV10-3 and J usage is TRBJ1-2; a possible D gene is TRBD1 (5 bases). The CDR3 covers 15 residues. The germline gives CDR1 ENHRY, CDR2 SYGVKD. The CDR3 protein is CAISKSEGVGYGYTF. Here the CDR3 DNA reads TGTGCCATCAGTAAGTCTGAAGGGGTAGGGTATGGCTACACCTTC.

The rearrangement links TRBV6-5 to TRBJ1-2; 8 bases fit TRBD1. The CDR3 is 15 residues long. CDR1 MNHEY and CDR2 SVGAGI come from the germline V gene. Losses at the gene ends were 1 base for V and 2 bases for J; bases not matched to a gene: 3. The CDR3 spells CASSYWQGANYGYTF. The CDR3 DNA reads as TGTGCCAGCAGTTACTGGCAGGGGGCGAACTATGGCTACACCTTC.

A remark on this clone: This sample also contains other DNA sequences that code for the same CDR3. The CDR3 sequence is CSARDSYNEQFF. Here the CDR3 DNA reads TGCAGCGCCAGGGACTCCTACAATGAGCAGTTCTTC. The V gene is TRBV29-1, the J gene TRBJ2-1, with a weak D call TRBD1 (5 bases). The CDR3 has 12 amino acids. V was cut by 7 bases and J by 0 bases, with 7 bases left in between. Germline lookup yields CDR1 SQVTM and CDR2 ANQGSEA.

The chain uses TRBV4-1 and TRBJ1-1; D not certain. CDR1 MGHRA and CDR2 YSYEKL come from the germline V gene. Trimming stripped 1 base from V and 1 base from J, with 10 bases between. This CDR3 region has 15 residues. CDR3 sequence (DNA): TGCGCCAGCAGCCAAGTAGCCATACAGAACACTGAAGCTTTCTTT. Protein sequence: CASSQVAIQNTEAFF.

The chain uses TRBV11-2 and TRBJ2-3; the match to TRBD2 covers 10 bases. CDR1 and CDR2 (germline): SGHAT, FQNNGV. The CDR3 covers 16 residues. The ends lost 3 bases at V and 3 bases at J; junction bases unmatched: 6. Here the CDR3 DNA reads TGTGCCAGCAGCTTTGGAGCGGGAGGGCCAACAGATACGCAGTATTTT. Amino acid sequence: CASSFGAGGPTDTQYF.

This clone was detected a few times. The chain recombines TRBV19 with TRBJ1-2; D is ambiguous. V was trimmed by 8 bases and J by 5 bases, leaving 9 bases between them. Germline CDR1 reads LNHDA; CDR2 reads SQIVND (reference sequence). The length of the CDR3 is 11 residues. The CDR3 protein is CASFKGYGYTF. CDR3 nucleotide sequence: TGTGCCAGTTTTAAGGGATATGGCTACACCTTC.

The V gene is TRBV30, the J gene TRBJ1-2, with no clear D. The CDR3 totals 13 residues. Germline CDR1 and CDR2: GTSNPN and SVGIG (reference sequence). Trimming took 2 bases from V and 2 from J, leaving 9 bases between them. The CDR3 DNA follows: TGTGCCTGGAGTTCCCCGATGAACTATGGCTACACCTTC. Translation gives CAWSSPMNYGYTF.

This chain joins TRBV6-4 and TRBJ2-2, with D perhaps matching TRBD2 (6 bases). This CDR3 region has 15 residues. CDR1 and CDR2 (germline): MRHNA, SNTAGT. Trimming left V 6 bases short and J 0 bases short, with 11 bases between. This CDR3 reads CASRLGGTNTGELFF. In DNA, the CDR3 is TGTGCCAGCAGGTTGGGAGGCACGAACACCGGGGAGCTGTTTTTT.

The V gene is TRBV4-1, the J gene TRBJ2-7; 9 bases align to TRBD1. CDR3 length: 15 amino acids. V lost 2 bases and J lost 3; bases outside the gene matches: 5. The V gene's germline CDR1 is MGHRA and CDR2 YSYEKL. Here the CDR3 reads CASSQRTGDYYEQYF. The CDR3 nucleotides are TGCGCCAGCAGCCAACGGACAGGGGATTACTACGAGCAGTACTTC.

The chain couples TRBV9 to TRBJ2-1; D is uncertain. The V gene lost 3 bases and the J gene lost 10 bases, with 11 bases spanning the gap. CDR1 is SGDLS and CDR2 is YYNGEE in the germline V gene. The CDR3 is 12 residues long. CDR3 DNA: TGTGCCAGCAGCGGGAAGACCCTCGAGCAGTTCTTC. It codes for CASSGKTLEQFF.

This clone was found once. The chain links TRBV5-1 to TRBJ2-5; D is perhaps TRBD1 (6 bases). The germline CDR1 and CDR2 sequences are SGHRS and YFSETQ. With 4 bases removed from V and 2 bases from J, the gap between germline ends came to 15 bases. There are 15 residues in the CDR3. CDR3 sequence: CASSTRTEGQETQYF. CDR3 DNA sequence: TGCGCCAGCAGCACCCGGACAGAAGGACAAGAGACCCAGTACTTC.

J is TRBJ2-7 and V is TRBV5-5; D possibly uses TRBD1 or TRBD2 (7 bases each). CDR1 is SGHKS, CDR2 YYEKEE, per germline (reference sequence). The ends were cut back, 1 base at V and 4 bases at J, with 15 bases in the middle. The length of the CDR3 is 15 residues. The CDR3 protein is CASSLREGATYEQYF. The CDR3 DNA sequence: TGTGCCAGCAGCTTGAGGGAGGGGGCTACGTACGAGCAGTACTTC.

This sequence joins TRBV29-1 and TRBJ2-2; D may correspond to TRBD1 or TRBD2 (6 bases each). There are 15 residues in the CDR3. Germline values: CDR1 SQVTM, CDR2 ANQGSEA. Between the trimmed V and J ends, which lost 6 bases and 6 bases, there was a span of 20 bases. CDR3 bases: TGCAGCGTCCTGACAGGTTTGGGGGGAGCCGGGGAGCTGTTTTTT. It translates to CSVLTGLGGAGELFF.

The chain joins TRBV5-6 to TRBJ2-7; TRBD2 matches at 7 bases. Trimming took 4 bases from V and 0 from J; bases not matched to a gene: 13. The CDR3 consists of 17 residues. In germline, CDR1 is SGHDT, CDR2 YYEEEE. Here the CDR3 DNA reads TGTGCCAGCAGCGGCTCAGGACTAGTGGTGAGCTCCTACGAGCAGTACTTC. It translates to CASSGSGLVVSSYEQYF.

This clone was recorded once. This same CDR3 is encoded by further DNA sequences in the sample. This rearrangement joins TRBV28 to TRBJ1-5, with D perhaps matching TRBD1 (6 bases). V was trimmed by 3 bases and J by 2 bases, leaving 8 bases between them. CDR3 length: 14 amino acids. Looked up from germline, CDR1 is MDHEN and CDR2 is SYDVKM. The CDR3, as DNA: TGTGCCAGCAGTTTTAGGGGGGGCAATCAGCCCCAGCATTTT. As protein: CASSFRGGNQPQHF.

The chain recombines TRBV7-9 with TRBJ2-6, with 7 positions matching TRBD1. Trimming cost V 5 bases and J 0 bases; bases outside gene matches: 10. Germline assignment: CDR1 SEHNR and CDR2 FQNEAQ (reference sequence). This CDR3 is 18 amino acids long. The CDR3 nucleotides read TGTGCCAGCAGCCCCCCCACAGGGGTGAGCTCTGGGGCCAACGTCCTGACTTTC. This translates into CASSPPTGVSSGANVLTF.

V and J are TRBV10-1 and TRBJ2-7; D is possibly TRBD1 (6 bases). The CDR3 extends over 14 amino acids. CDR1 is WNHNN, CDR2 SYGVQD, per germline (reference sequence). The V end was cut by 6 bases, the J end by 1 base, with 13 bases between. CDR3 residues: CASSPGRGSYEQYF. The DNA for the CDR3 is TGCGCCAGCAGCCCCGGCAGGGGATCCTACGAGCAGTACTTC.

This chain links TRBV9 with TRBJ1-6, with 11 bases fitting TRBD1. CDR1 SGDLS and CDR2 YYNGEE come from the germline V gene. The CDR3 is 15 residues long. V lost 3 bases to trimming and J lost 9 bases; unmatched junction nucleotides: 5. DNA of the CDR3: TGTGCCAGCAGCGCTGCCGGGACAGGGGGTTCACCCCTCCACTTT. It is translated as CASSAAGTGGSPLHF.

V gene TRBV7-8 combines with J gene TRBJ2-1, with 7 bases aligning to TRBD2. CDR1 SGHVS and CDR2 FQNEAQ come from the germline V gene. The CDR3 extends over 16 amino acids. Trimming at V came to 10 bases and at J to 6 bases, leaving 18 bases not matched to a gene. The CDR3 DNA reads as TGTGCCACCACATGGGAGGCGGGAGAGGGGAGCAATGAGCAGTTCTTC. This encodes CATTWEAGEGSNEQFF.

Comment on this clone: This same CDR3 is encoded by further DNA sequences in the sample. V is TRBV28 and J is TRBJ1-2, with D possibly matching TRBD1 (5 bases). V gave up 3 bases and J gave up 2 bases, with 7 bases separating them. Germline lookup yields CDR1 MDHEN and CDR2 SYDVKM. This CDR3 is 13 amino acids long. This CDR3 reads CASSFGGNYGYTF. The DNA for the CDR3 is TGTGCCAGCAGTTTTGGGGGGAACTATGGCTACACCTTC.

The table lists this clone with a count of one. The chain recombines TRBV6-6 with TRBJ2-7, with 8 bases matching TRBD1. There are 14 residues in the CDR3. Germline V gene data show CDR1 as MNHNY and CDR2 as SVGAGI (reference sequence). V lost 7 bases to trimming and J lost 3 bases; unmatched junction nucleotides: 8. For the CDR3, the DNA is TGTGCCAGCACTTTGGCGGACAGGGTCTACGAGCAGTACTTC. It is translated as CASTLADRVYEQYF.

This rearrangement joins TRBV6-1 to TRBJ2-1; D may match TRBD1 or TRBD2 (5 bases each). Trimming removed 6 bases from V and 7 bases from J, with 13 bases in between. The CDR3 has 13 residues. Germline CDR1 is MNHNS and CDR2 is SASEGT. As DNA, the CDR3 is TGTGCCAGCAGGGGGACGGGAATTAATGAGCAGTTCTTC. Residues: CASRGTGINEQFF.

The chain recombines TRBV4-1 with TRBJ2-2; D call uncertain. There are 15 residues in the CDR3. Deletions cut 0 bases from V and 1 base from J, with 6 bases between. Germline V lookup: CDR1 MGHRA, CDR2 YSYEKL. DNA of the CDR3: TGCGCCAGCAGCCAAGAATCGGGGAACACCGGGGAGCTGTTTTTT. Translation gives CASSQESGNTGELFF.

The chain uses TRBV7-8 and TRBJ2-5, with 12 bases lining up with TRBD2. There are 16 residues in the CDR3. V trimming: 2 bases; J trimming: 5 bases; junction bases outside the gene matches: 6. The germline CDR1 and CDR2 sequences are SGHVS and FQNEAQ. CDR3 loop: CASSLFLAGGRETQYF. The CDR3 DNA is TGTGCCAGCAGCTTATTCCTAGCGGGGGGGCGTGAGACCCAGTACTTC.